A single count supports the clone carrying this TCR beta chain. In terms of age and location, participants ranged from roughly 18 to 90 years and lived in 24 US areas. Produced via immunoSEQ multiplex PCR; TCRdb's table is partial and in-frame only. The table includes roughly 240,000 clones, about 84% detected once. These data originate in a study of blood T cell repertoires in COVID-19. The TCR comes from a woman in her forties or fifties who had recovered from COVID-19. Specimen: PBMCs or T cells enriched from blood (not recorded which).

For the CDR3, the DNA is TGTGCCAGCAGCCAAGAAATCCGAGGGGGCTCTGGGGCCAACGTCCTGACTTTC. Translated, it gives CASSQEIRGGSGANVLTF. The chain couples TRBV3-1 (or the pseudogene TRBV3-2) to TRBJ2-6; D possibly corresponds to TRBD1 (6 bases). Per the germline V gene, CDR1 is LGHDT and CDR2 is YNNKEL (reference sequence). This CDR3 is built from 18 residues. V lost 0 bases and J 0 bases, leaving 12 bases between the germline ends.